This TCR beta chain was profiled in a study of blood T cell repertoires in COVID-19. Study at large: T cells, B-cell-depleted T cells, or PBMCs supplied cDNA or gDNA.

In the source study's methods: Amplification of reference gene primers provided the estimated nucleated cell counts. TCRdb's copy holds only in-frame clones and misses some; the assay was immunoSEQ multiplex PCR. V and J calls and clone size are copied from that table; D and trimming were computed from the DNA. Of roughly 260,000 clones listed, around 90% are singletons. The germline V gene has CDR1 MGHRA and CDR2 YSYEKL. The CDR3 has 15 residues. Trimming at V came to 4 bases and at J to 3 bases, leaving 4 bases not matched to a gene. Patients of the Seattle cohort, enrolled during active infection, were followed longitudinally. This clone was seen once.

This sequence was found in a person between 18 and 35 years old with COVID-19, enrolled during active disease. The sample consisted of peripheral blood. This rearrangement joins TRBV4-1 to TRBJ2-1; 9 bases match TRBD1. The DNA of the CDR3 is TGCGCCAGCAGCCCCGGGGACAGGGTCTACAATGAGCAGTTCTTC. It translates to CASSPGDRVYNEQFF.